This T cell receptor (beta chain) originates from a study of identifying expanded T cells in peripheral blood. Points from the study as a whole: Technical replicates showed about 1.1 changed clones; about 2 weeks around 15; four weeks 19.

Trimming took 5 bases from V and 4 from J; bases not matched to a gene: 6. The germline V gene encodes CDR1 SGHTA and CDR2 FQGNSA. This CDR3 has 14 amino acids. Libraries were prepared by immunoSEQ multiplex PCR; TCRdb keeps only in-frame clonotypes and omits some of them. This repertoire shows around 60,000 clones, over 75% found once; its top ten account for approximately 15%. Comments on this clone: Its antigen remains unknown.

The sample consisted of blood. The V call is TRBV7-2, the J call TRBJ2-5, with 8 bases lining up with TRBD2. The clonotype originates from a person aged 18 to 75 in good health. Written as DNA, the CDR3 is TGTGCCAGCAGCCCCGGGACTAGAGGAGAGACCCAGTACTTC. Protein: CASSPGTRGETQYF.